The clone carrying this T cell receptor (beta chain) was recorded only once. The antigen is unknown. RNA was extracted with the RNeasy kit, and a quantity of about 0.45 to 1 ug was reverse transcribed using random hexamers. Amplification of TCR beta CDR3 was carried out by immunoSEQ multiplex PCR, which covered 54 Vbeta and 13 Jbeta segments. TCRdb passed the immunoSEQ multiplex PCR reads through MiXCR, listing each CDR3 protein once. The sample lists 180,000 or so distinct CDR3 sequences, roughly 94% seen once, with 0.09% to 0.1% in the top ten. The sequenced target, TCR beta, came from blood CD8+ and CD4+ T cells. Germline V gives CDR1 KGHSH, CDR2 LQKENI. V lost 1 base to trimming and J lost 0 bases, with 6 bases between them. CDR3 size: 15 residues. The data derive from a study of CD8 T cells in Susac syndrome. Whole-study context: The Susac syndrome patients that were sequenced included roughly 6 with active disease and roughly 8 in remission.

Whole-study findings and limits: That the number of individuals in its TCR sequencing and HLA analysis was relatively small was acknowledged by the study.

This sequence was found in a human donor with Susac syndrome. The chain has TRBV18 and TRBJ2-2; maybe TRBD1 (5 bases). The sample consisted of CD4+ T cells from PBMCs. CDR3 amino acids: CASSPQGPNTGELFF. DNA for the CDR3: TGTGCCAGCTCACCACAGGGGCCGAACACCGGGGAGCTGTTTTTT.